The 18 T cell receptor beta chains below all came from one sample that was sequenced in a study of blood T cells in healthy people across ages. Next came a second PCR, run for about 7 to 12 cycles, which used a sample-barcoded 5' primer along with a J-beta primer mix. TCRdb reprocessed the 5' RACE reads via MiXCR and lists one record per CDR3 protein. The sample gives roughly 700,000 distinct CDR3 sequences, just under 25% of which show up once; 9.4% is in the top ten. This sample was shared with a second study, whose subject was T cells of mothers and their children.

Sequenced input: blood. These receptors originate from a boy between 10 and 17 years old in good health.

This clonotype was detected a few times. The chain has TRBV7-8 and TRBJ1-1, with D hard to call. CDR3 length: 14 residues. Trimming removed 1 base at V and 7 bases at J, with 13 bases between. The V gene's germline CDR1 is SGHVS and CDR2 FQNEAQ. Written as DNA, the CDR3 is TGTGCCAGCAGCTTAGAAGTCGGGCAGCTTGAAGCTTTCTTT. Translation gives CASSLEVGQLEAFF.

The chain combines TRBV5-1 with TRBJ2-7; 8 nucleotides agree with TRBD1. Germline V lookup: CDR1 SGHRS, CDR2 YFSETQ. The CDR3 has 16 amino acids. The V and J ends lost 2 bases and 6 bases, in that order; junction bases with no gene match: 13. In DNA form, the CDR3 reads TGCGCCAGCAGCTTTTCAGCCGGGACAGGTGTTCCCGAGCAGTACTTC. Its protein product is CASSFSAGTGVPEQYF.

This clonotype has more than one count but fewer than ten. This sequence joins TRBV5-1 and TRBJ2-1; the match to TRBD2 covers 13 bases. V gave up 4 bases and J gave up 6 bases; unmatched junction bases: 7. In germline, CDR1 is SGHRS, CDR2 YFSETQ. This CDR3 is 16 amino acids long. The CDR3 region has the DNA TGCGCCAGCAGCCCTACTAGCGGGGGGGCCCCCAATGAGCAGTTCTTC. Its translation is CASSPTSGGAPNEQFF. Using reference TRBV5-1 and TRBJ2-1 for the parts outside the CDR3, the full variable domain is KAGVTQTPRYLIKTRGQQVTLSCSPISGHRSVSWYQQTPGQGLQFLFEYFSETQRNKGNFPGRFSGRQFSNSRSEMNVSTLELGDSALYLCASSPTSGGAPNEQFFGPGTRLTVL.

The chain has TRBV2 and TRBJ2-1, with TRBD1 identical over 7 bases. The J call is uncertain, as TRBJ2-5 better fits the DNA end. Germline V lookup: CDR1 SNHLY, CDR2 FYNNEI. This CDR3 is built from 13 residues. The CDR3: CASRMGQLETQYF. CDR3 nucleotides: TGTGCCAGCAGGATGGGACAGTTAGAGACCCAGTACTTC.

This chain connects TRBV7-9 to TRBJ2-5, with TRBD2 matching 11 bases. The J call may not be correct, given that the DNA end is closer to TRBJ2-1. Germline assignment: CDR1 SEHNR and CDR2 FQNEAQ (reference sequence). The CDR3 sequence is 14 residues long. The CDR3 DNA reads TGTGCCAGCAGCTTAATAGCGGGGGGGCCTGAGCAGTTCTTC. Its translation: CASSLIAGGPEQFF.

This clonotype was recorded at least ten times. This chain joins TRBV29-1 and TRBJ1-4; D remains unclear. This CDR3 has 12 residues. Germline V gene lookup returns CDR1 SQVTM and CDR2 ANQGSEA. Trimming stripped 4 bases from V and 4 bases from J, with 7 bases between. The CDR3 sequence: CSVGRFNEKLFF. CDR3 coding DNA: TGCAGCGTTGGCAGGTTTAATGAAAAACTGTTTTTT.

The rearrangement links TRBV4-1 to TRBJ2-3; 10 bases map to TRBD2. The CDR3 has 14 amino acids. Germline V CDR1 and CDR2: MGHRA, YSYEKL. J lost 6 bases, V lost 1 base, and 1 base had no gene match. In DNA, the CDR3 is TGCGCCAGCAGCCAAGCGACTAGCGGGGATACGCAGTATTTT. The encoded protein is CASSQATSGDTQYF.

The chain uses TRBV9 and TRBJ1-4, with D unresolved. CDR1 and CDR2 (germline): SGDLS, YYNGEE. The germline V and J ends were trimmed by 4 bases and 8 bases, with 15 bases remaining between them. The length of the CDR3 is 14 residues. The CDR3 bases are TGTGCCAGCAGCCCGGCATTCGGCTACGAAAAACTGTTTTTT. This sequence encodes CASSPAFGYEKLFF.

This sequence joins TRBV9 and TRBJ2-2, with 16 bases aligning to TRBD2. This CDR3 has 20 residues. V dropped 4 bases and J dropped 3; count of bases not matched to a gene: 12. Germline V gene data show CDR1 as SGDLS and CDR2 as YYNGEE. CDR3 sequence: CASSLRGTSGGGRYTGELFF. In DNA form, the CDR3 reads TGTGCCAGCAGCCTTAGAGGGACTAGCGGGGGGGGTAGATACACCGGGGAGCTGTTTTTT.

This clonotype was detected a few times. The J gene is TRBJ2-2, the V gene TRBV4-1; D unresolved. The length of the CDR3 is 14 residues. V was shortened by 4 bases and J by 5 bases, with 11 bases between the two germline ends. The germline CDR1 and CDR2 sequences are MGHRA and YSYEKL. Here the CDR3 DNA reads TGCGCCAGCAGCCTACCAACTCGGACCGGGGAGCTGTTTTTT. Translating gives CASSLPTRTGELFF.

This clonotype was seen more than once but under ten times. The rearrangement links TRBV7-9 to TRBJ1-1; D call uncertain. Trimming removed 11 bases at V and 3 bases at J, with 10 bases between. This CDR3 contains 11 residues. Germline assignment: CDR1 SEHNR and CDR2 FQNEAQ (reference sequence). The CDR3 region is CAEEEYTEAFF. CDR3 DNA: TGTGCCGAAGAGGAATACACTGAAGCTTTCTTT.

This CDR3 reads CASGQSETQYF. The CDR3 region has the DNA TGTGCCAGCGGCCAGAGCGAGACCCAGTACTTC. The chain uses TRBV7-9 and TRBJ2-5; D unresolved. V was pared by 8 bases and J by 5 bases, with 9 bases between. Germline assignment: CDR1 SEHNR and CDR2 FQNEAQ (reference sequence). This CDR3 is built from 11 residues.

Only a few counts were recorded for this clonotype. The V gene is TRBV5-6, the J gene TRBJ2-5, with D tentatively TRBD1 (5 bases). Trimming stripped 0 bases from V and 7 bases from J, with 13 bases between. The CDR3 sequence is 14 residues long. CDR1 and CDR2 from the germline V gene are SGHDT and YYEEEE. CDR3 coding DNA: TGTGCCAGCAGCTTGGGACAGCAAGTTGCGACCCAGTACTTC. The encoded protein is CASSLGQQVATQYF. Variable domain in full (rest from reference TRBV5-6 and TRBJ2-5): DAGVTQSPTHLIKTRGQQVTLRCSPKSGHDTVSWYQQALGQGPQFIFQYYEEEERQRGNFPDRFSGHQFPNYSSELNVNALLLGDSALYLCASSLGQQVATQYFGPGTRLLVL.

The rearrangement uses TRBV6-2 or TRBV6-3 and TRBJ2-4, with TRBD2 as a possible D gene (6 bases). Trimming stripped 5 bases from V and 3 bases from J, with 8 bases between. Looked up from germline, CDR1 is MNHEY and CDR2 is SVGEGT. The length of the CDR3 is 13 residues. The CDR3 nucleotides read TGTGCCAGCAGTGGGGACTTCAAAAACATTCAGTACTTC. Its translation: CASSGDFKNIQYF.

This chain links TRBV27 with TRBJ2-7, with D possibly matching TRBD1 (5 bases). V was clipped by 6 bases and J by 5 bases, with 23 bases between them. This CDR3 is built from 16 residues. Germline lookup yields CDR1 MNHEY and CDR2 SMNVEV (reference sequence). This chain's CDR3 is CASSPPRALTLNEQYF. CDR3 bases: TGTGCCAGCAGCCCGCCCAGGGCCCTCACCCTGAACGAGCAGTACTTC.

This clonotype was observed a few times. V is TRBV7-8 and J is TRBJ1-3; D uncertain. The germline V gene has CDR1 SGHVS and CDR2 FQNEAQ. V lost 2 bases and J lost 0, with 8 bases in between. The CDR3 totals 15 residues. The CDR3 sequence is CASSLTGSSGNTIYF. In DNA, the CDR3 is TGTGCCAGCAGCTTAACCGGGAGCTCTGGAAACACCATATATTTT.

The genes are TRBV20-1 and TRBJ2-2; 7 bases are a match to TRBD1. In germline, CDR1 is DFQATT, CDR2 SNEGSKA (reference sequence). J lost 7 bases, V lost 3 bases, and 8 bases had no gene match. The CDR3 runs to 14 residues. CDR3 protein: CSARVAGGGGELFF. The CDR3 region has the DNA TGCAGTGCTAGGGTGGCAGGGGGTGGCGGGGAGCTGTTTTTT.

This clonotype was observed a few times. The chain has TRBV25-1 and TRBJ1-4; D is perhaps TRBD1 (6 bases). Germline CDR1 is MGHDK and CDR2 is SYGVNS. The V gene lost 1 base and the J gene lost 6 bases, with 12 bases spanning the gap. The CDR3 runs to 15 residues. The CDR3, as DNA: TGTGCCAGCAGTGAATTGGGAGAGGGGGATGAAAAACTGTTTTTT. It is translated as CASSELGEGDEKLFF.